The 17 T cell receptor beta chains below come from one sample, sequenced in a study of T cell repertoires in cytomegalovirus infection. Their target antigens are unknown. Via MiXCR, TCRdb re-called the reads, giving one row per CDR3 protein. This table holds fewer than 1,000,000 distinct CDR3 sequences, around 32% found once. The source was cultured CD8+ T cells from PBMCs, collected from culture after CMV antigen stimulation. These receptors came from a human donor in good health (CMV status not recorded). Some clones in this sample may be carry-over from other donors' samples.

The sample holds a few counts of this clonotype. The chain links TRBV7-9 to TRBJ2-7; 8 bases align to TRBD1. Germline values: CDR1 SEHNR, CDR2 FQNEAQ (reference sequence). The CDR3 is made up of 12 amino acids. V shed 6 bases and J 10 bases; nucleotides not matched to a gene: 8. CDR3 sequence (DNA): TGTGCCAGCAGTTCCGGGACAGGTCCACAGTACTTC. It yields the protein CASSSGTGPQYF.

The table lists this clonotype with many counts. The V call is TRBV7-8, the J call TRBJ2-1; 13 positions agree with TRBD2. From germline, CDR1 is SGHVS and CDR2 FQNEAQ. The CDR3 totals 15 residues. V was clipped by 4 bases and J by 10 bases; unmatched bases: 7. The CDR3 reads CASSSRWGLAGEQFF. Written as DNA, the CDR3 is TGTGCCAGCAGCTCACGTTGGGGACTAGCGGGAGAGCAGTTCTTC.

This clonotype was recorded a few times. The chain has TRBV4-2 and TRBJ2-7, with 10 positions matching TRBD1. The length of the CDR3 is 15 residues. J gave up 0 bases and V 8 bases, and 7 bases lay outside the gene matches. CDR1 is LGHNA, CDR2 YNFKEQ, per germline. This CDR3 is CASRQGDRGSYEQYF. CDR3 coding DNA: TGTGCCAGCCGACAAGGGGACAGGGGCTCCTACGAGCAGTACTTC.

The chain employs TRBV27 and TRBJ2-2, with D uncertain. CDR3 size: 15 residues. Trimming removed 3 bases from V and 0 bases from J, with 8 bases in between. The germline gives CDR1 MNHEY, CDR2 SMNVEV (reference sequence). CDR3 bases: TGTGCCAGCAGTTTCATTGCCGCGAACACCGGGGAGCTGTTTTTT. Its translation: CASSFIAANTGELFF.

The table lists this clonotype with many counts. The chain employs TRBV7-9 and TRBJ1-2; D unresolved. Germline V gene lookup returns CDR1 SEHNR and CDR2 FQNEAQ (reference sequence). CDR3 size: 13 residues. Trimming stripped 0 bases from V and 7 bases from J, with 9 bases between. The CDR3 DNA reads TGTGCCAGCAGCTTAGCGTCGACCGGTGGCTACACCTTC. It translates to CASSLASTGGYTF. Based on the CDR3 plus reference TRBV7-9 and TRBJ1-2, the full variable domain is DTGVSQNPRHKITKRGQNVTFRCDPISEHNRLYWYRQTLGQGPEFLTYFQNEAQLEKSRLLSDRFSAERPKGSFSTLEIQRTEQGDSAMYLCASSLASTGGYTFGSGTRLTVV.

This clonotype was seen ten or more times. This sequence joins TRBV7-6 and TRBJ2-1; D unclear. Per the germline V gene, CDR1 is SGHVS and CDR2 is FNYEAQ. Between the trimmed V and J ends, which lost 2 bases and 4 bases, there was a span of 27 bases. This CDR3 comprises 20 residues. The CDR3 DNA sequence: TGTGCCAGCAGCTTAATCGCTGCAGGCAATCCACAAAACGTTTACAATGAGCAGTTCTTC. It yields the protein CASSLIAAGNPQNVYNEQFF.

V and J are TRBV20-1 and TRBJ1-1; D is unresolved. This CDR3 contains 13 residues. The germline gives CDR1 DFQATT, CDR2 SNEGSKA (reference sequence). The V end lost 4 bases, the J end lost 2 bases, and 11 bases lay between the germline ends. The DNA for the CDR3 is TGCAGTGCTATCTCATTTACCAACACTGAAGCTTTCTTT. This sequence encodes CSAISFTNTEAFF.

The chain is built from TRBV7-3 and TRBJ2-1; the D gene could be TRBD1 or TRBD2 (5 bases each). CDR1 SGHTA and CDR2 FQGTGA come from the germline V gene. CDR3 length equals 12 residues. V dropped 3 bases and J dropped 10 bases, with 10 bases sitting between them. The CDR3 reads CASSFFEGEQFF. The CDR3 nucleotides read TGTGCCAGCAGCTTTTTCGAGGGGGAGCAGTTCTTC. The variable domain in full, with the rest retrieved from reference TRBV7-3 and TRBJ2-1, is GAGVSQTPSNKVTEKGKYVELRCDPISGHTALYWYRQSLGQGPEFLIYFQGTGAADDSGLPNDRFFAVRPEGSVSTLKIQRTERGDSAVYLCASSFFEGEQFFGPGTRLTVL.

The CDR3, as DNA: TGCAGTGCTAGTGGCCCGGGGGCTTATAGCAATCAGCCCCAGCATTTT. It encodes CSASGPGAYSNQPQHF. The chain carries TRBV20-1 and TRBJ1-5; possibly TRBD1 for D (6 bases). The germline V gene encodes CDR1 DFQATT and CDR2 SNEGSKA (reference sequence). Trimming removed 3 bases from V and 0 bases from J, with 15 bases in between. This CDR3 region has 16 residues.

The chain joins TRBV7-6 to TRBJ2-2; 8 bases agree with TRBD2. This CDR3 contains 15 residues. With V trimmed by 10 bases and J by 4 bases, 11 bases remained unmatched. Per germline, CDR1 SGHVS and CDR2 FNYEAQ. The CDR3 nucleotides read TGTGCCACCCTGAGGCTAGCGGGTACCACCGGGGAGCTGTTTTTT. Amino acid sequence: CATLRLAGTTGELFF.

This clonotype came up a few times. V gene TRBV6-2 or TRBV6-3 combines with J gene TRBJ2-4, with a tentative D call TRBD1 (6 bases). CDR1 is MNHEY and CDR2 is SVGEGT in the germline V gene. V gave up 4 bases and J gave up 14 bases, with 12 bases separating them. The CDR3 has 11 amino acids. The CDR3 DNA sequence: TGTGCCAGCAGTTCGTGGGACACCAAGTACTTC. It yields the protein CASSSWDTKYF.

This clonotype was detected a few times. The chain recombines TRBV7-9 with TRBJ2-3; 8 bases are a match to TRBD1. Trimming took 8 bases from V and 4 from J; bases not matched to a gene: 14. The CDR3 sequence is 16 residues long. Per germline, CDR1 SEHNR and CDR2 FQNEAQ (reference sequence). CDR3 in DNA: TGTGCCAGCGGCGGACCGAAGGACAGGGCGGCAGATACGCAGTATTTT. Residues: CASGGPKDRAADTQYF.

The rearrangement joins TRBV12-3 or TRBV12-4 to TRBJ2-1; D unclear. Trimming removed 5 bases from V and 3 bases from J, with 20 bases in between. There are 17 residues in the CDR3. CDR3 sequence: CASSPDPGHILYNEQFF. The CDR3 nucleotides read TGTGCCAGCAGTCCAGACCCTGGCCATATCCTCTACAATGAGCAGTTCTTC.

V usage is TRBV4-2 and J usage is TRBJ1-1; D is uncertain. Per the germline V gene, CDR1 is LGHNA and CDR2 is YNFKEQ. The CDR3 is made up of 13 amino acids. V dropped 1 base and J dropped 6 bases, with 9 bases sitting between them. The CDR3 here is CASSQGVRAEAFF. The CDR3 region has the DNA TGTGCCAGCAGCCAAGGAGTAAGGGCTGAAGCTTTCTTT.

The CDR3 bases are TGTGCCACGACAGGATCCCGGATCAACCCTGAAGCTTTCTTT. Its protein is CATTGSRINPEAFF. The chain carries TRBV19 and TRBJ1-1; D possibly corresponds to TRBD1 (6 bases). CDR3 size: 14 residues. The V gene's germline CDR1 is LNHDA and CDR2 SQIVND (reference sequence). Trimming left V 10 bases short and J 6 bases short, with 21 bases between. Variable domain in full (rest from reference TRBV19 and TRBJ1-1): DGGITQSPKYLFRKEGQNVTLSCEQNLNHDAMYWYRQDPGQGLRLIYYSQIVNDFQKGDIAEGYSVSREKKESFPLTVTSAQKNPTAFYLCATTGSRINPEAFFGQGTRLTVV.

This clonotype was detected many times. The rearrangement joins TRBV27 to TRBJ2-7; D might be TRBD2 (7 bases). Trimming took off 2 bases at V and 1 base at J, with 9 bases between the two ends. Germline V gene sequence: CDR1 MNHEY, CDR2 SMNVEV (reference sequence). The CDR3 extends over 14 amino acids. The CDR3 region is CASSLRGGSYEQYF. Written as DNA, the CDR3 is TGTGCCAGCAGTTTAAGGGGGGGGTCCTACGAGCAGTACTTC.

The rearrangement uses TRBV7-9 and TRBJ2-5, with D unresolved. Germline V gene lookup returns CDR1 SEHNR and CDR2 FQNEAQ (reference sequence). Trimming removed 10 bases from V and 5 bases from J, with 17 bases in between. The CDR3 has 13 amino acids. The CDR3 DNA follows: TGTGCCACCCGATCGACGGGTAGGGAGACCCAGTACTTC. Translated: CATRSTGRETQYF.